This T cell receptor beta chain stems from a study of blood T cell repertoires in COVID-19 (dated by TCRdb to 2020 to 2021). Regarding the research as a whole: Collaborator samples came from the United States, Italy and Spain and covered acute and convalescent phases of COVID-19. The prospective study material was composed of cDNA or gDNA derived from T cells, B-cell-depleted T cells, or PBMCs. The dataset comprised deeply sampled blood TCRbeta repertoires from subjects exposed to, actively infected with, or recovered from COVID-19. The repertoires were released in a freely available public database intended as a resource for research on the immune response to SARS-CoV-2. The samples were drawn from two sources: the first 160 participants of the ongoing ImmuneRACE study, and 950 to 1,500 subjects contributed by 6 global collaborators. Nearly every sample came with metadata listing a de-identified subject ID, COVID-19 status, age in years and sex. HLA class I and class II types, where available, came from metadata supplied by the sample provider rather than from assay-based typing.

The germline V gene gives CDR1 as SGHRS and CDR2 as YFSETQ. V ends up 5 bases short and J 3 bases short, with an unmatched junction base count of 10. From the cysteine up to the phenylalanine, the CDR3 has a length of 15 residues. This entry keeps only the CDR3 DNA: 45 bases, framed from base 1. Here is what the overall study found, with its caveats: The quantity of clinical and demographic metadata differed by source and by participant and was supplied without curation.

Regarding this clone: The clone's antigen remains unknown. Base quality data are lacking; no much larger clone is found one base away.

Participants in the prospective study were aged roughly 18 to 95 years, lived in about two dozen United States geographic areas, and enrolled through a virtual design. To assign participants to cohorts, the prospective study relied on clinical history that participants themselves reported in a screening survey and a study questionnaire. Each participant in the prospective study had whole blood, serum and a nasopharyngeal or oropharyngeal swab collected by mobile phlebotomists. Prospective study participants could optionally give additional blood draws and questionnaires over a roughly two-month period. Prospective study blood samples were shipped either frozen or at room temperature before DNA extraction. TCRbeta CDR3 regions were amplified from genomic DNA using the immunoSEQ Assay, a bias-controlled multiplex PCR. The published analysis was carried out like this. Nucleated cell counts per sample were estimated from amplification of reference gene primers within the assay. To quantify the absolute abundance of each unique TCRbeta CDR3 rearrangement, sequence reads were collapsed and filtered. Productive Simpson clonality was computed per sample as the square root of Simpson's diversity index over productive rearrangements. TCRdb's version of the immuneACCESS table is confined to in-frame rearrangements and falls short of the full clone set. An unresolved V gene accounts for under half of the shortfall where checked; the remainder is of unknown origin. V, J and clone size are taken as reported in that table, and D and trimming were inferred from the DNA itself. This sample gives fewer than 250,000 clones in total; about 91% of them show up just once. The ten largest clones represent roughly 2.6% of the sample.

The chain is made from TRBV5-1 and TRBJ2-5; a stretch of 7 junction bases matches TRBD1. The sample comprised PBMCs or T cells enriched from blood (not recorded which). The TCR originated in a woman aged 25 to 39 with acute COVID-19. The CDR3 protein is CASRTQGVWEETQYF. In nucleotides, the sequence is TGCGCCAGCAGGACTCAGGGGGTCTGGGAAGAGACCCAGTACTTC.